This TCR beta chain was identified during a study of T cells in Graves' hyperthyroidism and ophthalmopathy. About the study: It was at initial diagnosis, before any treatment, that peripheral blood was collected.

The CDR3 contains 15 residues. The V and J ends lost 7 bases and 5 bases respectively, with 20 bases between them. CDR1 is MNHEY, CDR2 SVGEGT, per germline. RNA transcripts served as the template for amplifying TCR beta CDR3 regions. The TCR CDR3 first-round RT-PCR relied on the HTBI primer set. TCRdb processed the multiplex PCR reads anew with MiXCR; each CDR3 protein has one entry. The sample shows approximately 570,000 distinct CDR3 sequences, 15% to 20% of them seen only once. This clonotype was observed many times. Exclusion of a patient resulted from uncontrolled infection, other autoimmune disease, pregnancy or lactation. Diagnoses used clinical symptoms, serum thyroxine and TRAb, thyroid ultrasound and orbital computed tomography. The PBMCs were sourced from fresh peripheral blood (10 ml).

This rearrangement joins TRBV6-2 or TRBV6-3 to TRBJ1-2; D remains unclear. Sequenced material: blood. The receptor's source is a middle-aged man with Graves' ophthalmopathy. The CDR3: CASTVQRQRPYGYTF. In DNA form, the CDR3 reads TGTGCCAGCACGGTTCAACGCCAAAGACCTTATGGCTACACCTTC.